This is a list of T cell receptor beta chains from one sample in a study of blood T cell repertoires in COVID-19. Sequencing used immunoSEQ multiplex PCR; TCRdb keeps in-frame clones, though not all of them. The table records a few hundred thousand clones, more than 65% of them present only once. Input material: peripheral blood. The receptors were gathered from a woman aged 18 to 35 with acute or convalescent COVID-19. The CDR3 runs from the conserved cysteine through the conserved F or W. The D gene is left open where the match is weak. Expanded clones get a size class; other rows say once, few or many, or leave the size out.

v_gene	d_gene	abundance	j_gene	CDR3aa	CDR3nt
TRBV4-3	.	few	TRBJ1-2	CASSHGGGGYTF	TGCGCCAGCAGCCACGGCGGGGGAGGCTACACCTTC
TRBV6-5	.	few	TRBJ1-5	CASKEIWGNQPQHF	TGTGCCAGCAAGGAGATCTGGGGCAATCAGCCCCAGCATTTT
TRBV15	.	.	TRBJ2-6	CATAAGGGTGANVLTF	TGTGCCACCGCCGCCGGAGGGGGCACTGGGGCCAACGTCCTGACTTTC
TRBV27	.	once	TRBJ1-1	CASSLSPLIGGDPMNTEAFF	TGTGCCAGCAGTTTATCCCCTCTTATAGGGGGGGATCCGATGAACACTGAAGCTTTCTTT
TRBV20-1	.	.	TRBJ2-7	CSAPQAEQYF	TGCAGTGCTCCACAGGCCGAGCAGTACTTC
TRBV19	.	few	TRBJ1-5	CASKAFRDSPIIGHF	TGTGCCAGTAAGGCCTTCCGGGACTCTCCGATCATAGGGCATTTT
TRBV18	.	.	TRBJ1-3	CASSPTTGIAGNTIYF	TGTGCCAGCTCACCAACGACAGGCATTGCTGGAAACACCATATATTTT
TRBV9	.	.	TRBJ2-2	CASKIGVSTGGELFF	TGTGCCAGCAAGATCGGTGTCTCCACAGGCGGGGAGCTGTTTTTT
TRBV2	TRBD1	.	TRBJ2-1	CASSDPDRVGGDEQFF	TGTGCCAGCAGTGATCCCGACAGGGTTGGTGGGGATGAGCAGTTCTTC
TRBV6-2/TRBV6-3	.	.	TRBJ1-2	CASSYSPGDPLSSTF	TGTGCCAGCAGTTACTCGCCAGGGGACCCACTATCAAGCACCTTC
TRBV5-1	TRBD2	.	TRBJ2-7	CASSSGEGPYEQYF	TGCGCCAGCAGCTCGGGGGAGGGCCCCTACGAGCAGTACTTC
TRBV12-3/TRBV12-4	.	.	TRBJ1-2	CASRNRGGYTF	TGTGCCAGCAGAAATAGGGGTGGCTACACCTTC
TRBV10-1	.	.	TRBJ2-2	CASSEMCRNTGELFF	TGCGCCAGCAGTGAGATGTGCAGAAACACCGGGGAGCTGTTTTTT
TRBV6-2/TRBV6-3	TRBD2	.	TRBJ2-7	CASSPGTSLRIYEQYF	TGTGCCAGCAGTCCCGGGACTAGCTTAAGGATCTACGAGCAGTACTTC
TRBV5-1	TRBD1	.	TRBJ1-1	CASSYMGQRNTEAFF	TGCGCCAGCAGTTACATGGGACAGCGGAACACTGAAGCTTTCTTT
TRBV7-8	TRBD2	.	TRBJ2-5	CASSPGTSGREETQYF	TGTGCCAGCAGCCCAGGGACTAGCGGGAGAGAAGAGACCCAGTACTTC
TRBV5-1	TRBD1	once	TRBJ2-1	CASSLEPTGKNEQFF	TGCGCCAGCAGCTTGGAGCCGACAGGGAAGAATGAGCAGTTCTTC
TRBV6-6	TRBD2	.	TRBJ2-2	CASSRREGLNTGELFF	TGTGCCAGCAGCCGACGGGAGGGTCTTAACACCGGGGAGCTGTTTTTT
TRBV14	TRBD1	few	TRBJ1-4	CASSQRSDRGSEKLFF	TGTGCCAGCAGCCAGAGATCGGACAGGGGTAGTGAAAAACTGTTTTTT
TRBV29-1	.	few	TRBJ1-3	CSVEDQRGSGNTIYF	TGCAGCGTTGAAGATCAACGGGGTTCCGGAAACACCATATATTTT
TRBV19	.	.	TRBJ2-1	CASSITKLGNEQFF	TGTGCCAGTAGTATTACTAAATTAGGCAATGAGCAGTTCTTC
TRBV9	TRBD2	.	TRBJ2-2	CASSVGPIAGANTGELFF	TGTGCCAGCAGCGTAGGACCGATAGCGGGAGCGAACACCGGGGAGCTGTTTTTT
TRBV6-1	TRBD1	.	TRBJ2-7	CASSEAAGGYEQYF	TGTGCCAGCAGTGAAGCGGCAGGGGGCTACGAGCAGTACTTC
TRBV7-2	.	.	TRBJ1-4	CASSRSTNEKLFF	TGTGCCAGCAGCCGTTCAACTAATGAAAAACTGTTTTTT
TRBV19	.	.	TRBJ2-5	CASRGSETRTQYF	TGTGCCAGTAGGGGGAGCGAAACAAGAACCCAGTACTTC
TRBV9	.	.	TRBJ2-3	CASSVSYTSTDTQYF	TGTGCCAGCAGCGTAAGTTATACTAGCACAGATACGCAGTATTTT
TRBV4-3	TRBD1	.	TRBJ1-1	CASSPQGRQGREAFF	TGCGCCAGCAGCCCCCAAGGGAGACAGGGAAGAGAAGCTTTCTTT
TRBV7-2	.	.	TRBJ1-6	CASSLTAGSRDNSPLHF	TGTGCCAGCAGCTTAACGGCCGGGTCCCGTGACAATTCACCCCTCCACTTT
TRBV6-5	.	.	TRBJ1-4	CASSYGSGLGKLFF	TGTGCCAGCAGTTACGGGTCAGGGCTTGGGAAACTGTTTTTT
TRBV20-1	.	.	TRBJ2-7	CSARGPYEQYF	TGCAGTGCTAGAGGGCCCTACGAGCAGTACTTC
TRBV5-1	.	.	TRBJ2-3	CASSLALRANTDTQYF	TGCGCCAGCAGCTTGGCCTTGAGGGCCAACACAGATACGCAGTATTTT
TRBV27	.	.	TRBJ1-5	CASSLYQGWAQPQHF	TGTGCCAGCAGTTTATATCAGGGGTGGGCTCAGCCCCAGCATTTT
TRBV27	.	.	TRBJ2-3	CASSFFSGPRDTQYF	TGTGCCAGCAGTTTTTTTAGCGGACCTCGGGATACGCAGTATTTT
TRBV18	.	.	TRBJ2-3	CASSPPGTDTQYF	TGTGCCAGCTCACCCCCCGGGACAGATACGCAGTATTTT
TRBV10-2	TRBD1	.	TRBJ1-4	CASREPGQIEKLFF	TGCGCCAGCAGGGAACCGGGACAGATTGAAAAACTGTTTTTT
TRBV3-1/TRBV3-2	TRBD1	once	TRBJ1-6	CASTRTGQGSPLHF	TGTGCCAGCACCCGGACAGGGCAGGGTTCACCCCTCCACTTT
TRBV6-1	TRBD1	.	TRBJ1-4	CASSDAGTGGIKLFF	TGTGCCAGCAGTGACGCGGGGACAGGGGGTATTAAACTGTTTTTT
TRBV5-6	.	.	TRBJ2-1	CASSSSGGRTTRNEQFF	TGTGCCAGCAGCTCCTCGGGTGGGAGGACCACCAGGAATGAGCAGTTCTTC
TRBV7-8	.	.	TRBJ2-1	CASSPGTREWYNEQFF	TGTGCCAGCAGCCCCGGTACGAGGGAGTGGTACAATGAGCAGTTCTTC